The entry below describes one TCR beta chain. This sample was included in a study of T cell responses to AZD1222 COVID-19 vaccine. TCRdb keeps only in-frame clones here, not all; method: immunoSEQ multiplex PCR. The repertoire holds approximately 100,000 clones, approximately 96% seen once, with 2% to 2.5% in the top ten. The CDR3 totals 12 residues. V lost 10 bases to trimming and J lost 4 bases, with 8 bases between them. Germline V lookup: CDR1 MDHEN, CDR2 SYDVKM. This chain joins TRBV28 and TRBJ1-6, with D possibly being TRBD1 (5 bases). Sequencing was performed on peripheral blood, taken on day 0 of AZD1222 vaccination. The receptor comes from an adult in good health. The CDR3 is CAIRQYNSPLHF. The DNA of the CDR3 is TGTGCCATCAGACAGTATAATTCACCCCTCCACTTT.